Reported below is one T cell receptor (beta chain). Its cognate antigen is unknown. This entry comes from a study of vaccination and CD4 T cells after COVID-19. Whole-study context: In the convalescent cohort, there were six males and four females, two of them Hispanic. Everyone enrolled got two doses of BNT162b2 or mRNA-1273 vaccine. Samples after vaccination came a median roughly eleven weeks past dose two, ranging 14 to 241. Regarding the study as a whole: Spike mono-reactive clones accounted for 304 of the 307 vaccine-specific clones found in convalescent patients.

The time point is: late sampling 161 to 241 days after vaccination in three convalescent patients. TCRdb re-called the PCR reads through MiXCR, storing one row per CDR3 protein. The data show some 33,000 distinct CDR3 sequences, around 39% seen once. V was cut by 7 bases and J by 0 bases, with 16 bases left in between. Per germline, CDR1 MDHEN and CDR2 SYDVKM. This CDR3 is built from 16 residues. The sequencing used CD4+ T cells from blood, collected about 7 months after SARS-CoV-2 vaccination. This sequence was found in a human donor who had recovered from COVID-19. J is TRBJ1-3 and V is TRBV28; D is undetermined. CDR3 nucleotides: TGTGCCAGCACCCAACCCGGGGTTCGCTCTGGAAACACCATATATTTT. This translates into CASTQPGVRSGNTIYF.